The 5 T cell receptor beta chains below come from one sample, sequenced in a study of PD-L1 blockade in urothelial cancer. Assay used: immunoSEQ multiplex PCR; TCRdb lists only in-frame clones, some missing. The sample holds some 19,000 clones, over 80% seen once. Time point specified: peripheral blood 6 weeks after treatment start. The sequences come from PBMCs, collected around atezolizumab (anti-PD-L1) treatment. The receptors shown here come from a man over 45 with urothelial cancer.

This clone has just one count. V usage is TRBV18 and J usage is TRBJ2-5; 8 positions agree with TRBD2. Germline V gene lookup returns CDR1 KGHSH and CDR2 LQKENI. The CDR3 is 13 amino acids. V shed 2 bases, J shed 4 bases, and the junction held 0 bases outside the gene matches. The CDR3 sequence is CASSPTSGETQYF. The CDR3 DNA reads as TGTGCCAGCTCACCAACTAGCGGAGAGACCCAGTACTTC. Full variable domain (outside the CDR3, taken from reference TRBV18 and TRBJ2-5): NAGVMQNPRHLVRRRGQEARLRCSPMKGHSHVYWYRQLPEEGLKFMVYLQKENIIDESGMPKERFSAEFPKEGPSILRIQQVVRGDSAAYFCASSPTSGETQYFGPGTRLLVL.

The gene calls are TRBV9 and TRBJ1-3; 10 bases are shared with TRBD1. The ends lost 5 bases at V and 4 bases at J; junction bases unmatched: 9. The CDR3 covers 16 residues. The germline V gene encodes CDR1 SGDLS and CDR2 YYNGEE. The CDR3 sequence is CASRPGQGELGNTIYF. The DNA of the CDR3 is TGTGCCAGCAGGCCCGGACAGGGGGAGTTAGGAAACACCATATATTTT.

The chain joins TRBV5-1 to TRBJ1-4; 7 bases line up with TRBD1. The CDR3 covers 15 residues. Germline assignment: CDR1 SGHRS and CDR2 YFSETQ. V lost 6 bases, J lost 4 bases, and 9 bases stayed unmatched. CDR3 DNA: TGCGCCAGCAACCTTGCCGGGACAGTTAATGAAAAACTGTTTTTT. Its translation is CASNLAGTVNEKLFF. The full variable domain, completed using reference TRBV5-1 and TRBJ1-4, is KAGVTQTPRYLIKTRGQQVTLSCSPISGHRSVSWYQQTPGQGLQFLFEYFSETQRNKGNFPGRFSGRQFSNSRSEMNVSTLELGDSALYLCASNLAGTVNEKLFFGSGTQLSVL.

The rearrangement uses TRBV18 and TRBJ1-1, with 9 bases aligning to TRBD1. CDR1 and CDR2 from the germline V gene are KGHSH and LQKENI. CDR3 size: 15 residues. J was trimmed by 5 bases and V by 6 bases; bases with no gene match: 10. This chain's CDR3 is CASSPTGGERTEAFF. In DNA, the CDR3 is TGTGCCAGCTCGCCCACAGGGGGCGAAAGGACTGAAGCTTTCTTT.

This chain links TRBV11-2 with TRBJ2-5; 14 nucleotides align to TRBD2. CDR3 size: 17 residues. V was clipped by 4 bases and J by 4 bases; unmatched bases: 8. Germline V gene data show CDR1 as SGHAT and CDR2 as FQNNGV. The CDR3 DNA follows: TGTGCCAGCAGCTCCGACGATGGACTAGCGGGGGGAGAGACCCAGTACTTC. It specifies CASSSDDGLAGGETQYF.